Each of the 5 T cell receptor beta chains below was sequenced from the same sample in a study of cytotoxic CD8 clonotypes in ibrutinib-treated CLL. Only in-frame clones appear in the TCRdb table, and some are missing; sequencing was by immunoSEQ multiplex PCR. The repertoire holds tens of thousands of clones, with 50% to 70% as singletons. This specimen consisted of PBMCs, obtained at disease progression, from a patient treated with ibrutinib. Source of these receptors: a human donor with chronic lymphocytic leukemia.

The J gene is TRBJ1-1, the V gene TRBV28; no clear D gene. V lost 3 bases to trimming and J lost 1 base, with 9 bases between them. Per germline, CDR1 MDHEN and CDR2 SYDVKM. This CDR3 is 14 amino acids long. Here the CDR3 DNA reads TGTGCCAGCAGTTTGGGCAGTCGGAACACTGAAGCTTTCTTT. It encodes CASSLGSRNTEAFF.

This clone was seen more than once but under ten times. The V gene is TRBV11-1, the J gene TRBJ1-1, with unresolved D. Per the germline V gene, CDR1 is SGHAT and CDR2 is FQDESV (reference sequence). The ends were cut back, 3 bases at V and 5 bases at J, with 10 bases in the middle. This CDR3 has 13 residues. The CDR3 DNA reads TGTGCCAGCAGCTTGTTAAGTACAACTGAAGCTTTCTTT. Protein product: CASSLLSTTEAFF.

This clone was detected once. The chain employs TRBV9 and TRBJ2-7; D not resolved. The CDR3 runs to 11 residues. CDR1 is SGDLS and CDR2 is YYNGEE in the germline V gene. V lost 4 bases and J lost 0, with 2 bases in between. CDR3 coding DNA: TGTGCCAGCAGCAGCTCCTACGAGCAGTACTTC. Amino acids: CASSSSYEQYF.

This clone was seen a handful of times. This chain uses TRBV5-1 with TRBJ2-3; D is possibly TRBD2 (6 bases). CDR3 length equals 14 residues. Trimming stripped 3 bases from V and 2 bases from J, with 10 bases between. Germline CDR1 is SGHRS and CDR2 is YFSETQ. The CDR3 sequence: CASSSGLPTDTQYF. The CDR3 DNA reads TGCGCCAGCAGCTCGGGACTTCCCACAGATACGCAGTATTTT.

V and J are TRBV18 and TRBJ2-7; D could derive from TRBD1 or TRBD2 (5 bases each). Germline CDR1 KGHSH, CDR2 LQKENI. CDR3 length: 15 amino acids. Between the trimmed V and J ends, which lost 3 bases and 6 bases, there was a span of 18 bases. The CDR3 protein is CASSPPEARGGEQYF. The CDR3 DNA follows: TGTGCCAGCTCACCCCCCGAGGCCCGGGGCGGCGAGCAGTACTTC. Variable domain in full (rest from reference TRBV18 and TRBJ2-7): NAGVMQNPRHLVRRRGQEARLRCSPMKGHSHVYWYRQLPEEGLKFMVYLQKENIIDESGMPKERFSAEFPKEGPSILRIQQVVRGDSAAYFCASSPPEARGGEQYFGPGTRLTVT.